Following are 5 T cell receptor beta chains from one sample sequenced in a study of blood T cell repertoires in COVID-19. The repertoire was sequenced with immunoSEQ multiplex PCR; TCRdb's copy has only in-frame clones and lacks some. The sample holds 300,000 to 350,000 clones, around nine tenths seen once. Source material: peripheral blood. These receptors were taken from a woman under 40 with COVID-19, enrolled during active disease.

This rearrangement joins TRBV2 to TRBJ2-7, with D perhaps TRBD1 (6 bases). The V end lost 5 bases, the J end lost 5 bases, and 16 bases lay between the germline ends. CDR1 SNHLY and CDR2 FYNNEI come from the germline V gene. The CDR3 loop spans 14 amino acids. The CDR3 protein is CASSPYRERNEQYF. Written as DNA, the CDR3 is TGTGCCAGCAGTCCTTACAGGGAGAGGAACGAGCAGTACTTC. The whole variable domain, remainder taken from reference TRBV2 and TRBJ2-7, is EPEVTQTPSHQVTQMGQEVILRCVPISNHLYFYWYRQILGQKVEFLVSFYNNEISEKSEIFDDQFSVERPDGSNFTLKIRSTKLEDSAMYFCASSPYRERNEQYFGPGTRLTVT.

The rearrangement uses TRBV6-2 or TRBV6-3 and TRBJ1-5, with D uncertain. The germline CDR1 and CDR2 sequences are MNHEY and SVGEGT. The CDR3 is 16 amino acids. V was clipped by 0 bases and J by 11 bases, with 20 bases between them. The CDR3 loop reads CASSYSGQVIRESQHF. The CDR3 region has the DNA TGTGCCAGCAGTTACTCAGGGCAGGTGATAAGGGAGTCCCAGCATTTT.

The V gene is TRBV29-1, the J gene TRBJ2-1, with 11 bases fitting TRBD2. The CDR3 runs 16 residues. From germline, CDR1 is SQVTM and CDR2 ANQGSEA. With 5 bases clipped from V and 10 bases from J, the junction kept 16 bases outside the gene matches. The CDR3 DNA follows: TGCAGCGTTCGGAAACTCGGGCTAGCGGGAGGTCGCGAGCAGTTCTTC. This gives the protein CSVRKLGLAGGREQFF.

This clone was picked up one time. The chain carries TRBV3-1 (or the pseudogene TRBV3-2) and TRBJ2-2, with TRBD2 matching over 8 bases. The CDR3 is 16 residues long. Germline loops: CDR1 LGHDT, CDR2 YNNKEL (reference sequence). The V gene end was trimmed by 6 bases and the J gene end by 4 bases; junction bases not matched to a gene: 10. Here the CDR3 reads CASRTTSGRGTGELFF. The CDR3 region has the DNA TGTGCCAGCAGAACAACTAGCGGACGAGGCACCGGGGAGCTGTTTTTT.

This clone was seen a single time. The CDR3 region is CSARGEGELFF. Here the CDR3 DNA reads TGCAGTGCTAGAGGCGAGGGGGAGCTGTTTTTT. V gene TRBV20-1 combines with J gene TRBJ2-2; D not certain. The V gene's germline CDR1 is DFQATT and CDR2 SNEGSKA (reference sequence). The CDR3 runs to 11 residues. With 1 base removed from V and 8 bases from J, the gap between germline ends came to 5 bases.